This T cell receptor (beta chain) comes out of a study of human T cells and chemical hapten exposure. Study-wide background: Sensitization used 2% DPC on around 2 cm by around 2 cm upper inner arm skin.

The CDR3 runs to 12 residues. The V end lost 6 bases, the J end lost 10 bases, and 15 bases lay between the germline ends. The germline V gene encodes CDR1 MDHEN and CDR2 SYDVKM. Study results and limitations: The immune response of these alopecia patients might not match healthy individuals'.

TCRdb reprocessed the RACE reads with MiXCR, giving one entry per CDR3 protein. The data contain about 74,000 distinct CDR3 sequences, 12% to 15% of them singletons. The time point: pre-sensitization, week 0. Treatment specified: therapeutic diphenylcyclopropenone sensitization with weekly scalp DPC. Concerning this clonotype: Its antigen remains unidentified.

The clonotype was recovered from a woman aged 45-59 years with alopecia areata. Some clones in this sample may be carry-over from other donors' samples. This material consisted of whole blood, taken in connection with sensitization to the hapten diphenylcyclopropenone (DPC). V gene TRBV28 combines with J gene TRBJ1-1; D is unresolved. CDR3 region: CASRLSGEAAFF. The CDR3 bases are TGTGCCAGCAGGCTAAGCGGAGAGGCAGCTTTCTTT. Drawing the rest from reference TRBV28 and TRBJ1-1, the complete variable domain is DVKVTQSSRYLVKRTGEKVFLECVQDMDHENMFWYRQDPGLGLRLIYFSYDVKMKEKGDIPEGYSVSREKKERFSLILESASTNQTSMYLCASRLSGEAAFFGQGTRLTVV.